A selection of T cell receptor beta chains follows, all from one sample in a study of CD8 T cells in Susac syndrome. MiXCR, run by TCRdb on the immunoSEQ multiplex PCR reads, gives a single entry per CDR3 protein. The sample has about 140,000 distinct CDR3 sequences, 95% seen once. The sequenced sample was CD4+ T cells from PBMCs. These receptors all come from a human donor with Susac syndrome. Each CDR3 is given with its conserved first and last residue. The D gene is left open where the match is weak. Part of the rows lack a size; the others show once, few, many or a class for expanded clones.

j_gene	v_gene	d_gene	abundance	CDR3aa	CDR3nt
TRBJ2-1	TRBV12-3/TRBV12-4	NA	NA	CASSSRVGAYNEQFF	TGTGCCAGCAGTTCCCGGGTGGGGGCCTACAATGAGCAGTTCTTC
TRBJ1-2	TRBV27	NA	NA	CASSLSRQTYGYTF	TGTGCCAGCAGTTTATCACGGCAGACCTATGGCTACACCTTC
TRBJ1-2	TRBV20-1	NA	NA	CSTAGYTF	TGCAGCACTGCCGGCTACACCTTC
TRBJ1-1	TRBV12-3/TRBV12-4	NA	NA	CASSHLQELGAEAFF	TGTGCCAGCAGTCACCTACAGGAATTGGGCGCTGAAGCTTTCTTT
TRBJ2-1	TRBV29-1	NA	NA	CSVEDRGGEQFF	TGCAGCGTTGAAGACAGGGGGGGTGAGCAGTTCTTC
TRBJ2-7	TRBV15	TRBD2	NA	CATSRDLSGGVYEQYF	TGTGCCACCAGCAGAGATCTTAGCGGGGGGGTCTACGAGCAGTACTTC
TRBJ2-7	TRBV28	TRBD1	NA	CASSLGQVYEQYF	TGTGCCAGCAGTTTAGGACAGGTCTACGAGCAGTACTTC
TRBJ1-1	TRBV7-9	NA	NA	CASSITRDTEAFF	TGTGCCAGCAGCATCACACGGGACACTGAAGCTTTCTTT
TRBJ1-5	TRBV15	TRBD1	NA	CATSAGTGGKPQHF	TGTGCCACCAGCGCAGGGACAGGGGGCAAGCCCCAGCATTTT
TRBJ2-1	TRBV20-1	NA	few	CSAEFNINNEQFF	TGCAGTGCTGAATTCAATATCAACAATGAGCAGTTCTTC
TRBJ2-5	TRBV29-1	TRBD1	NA	CSVDGTAQETQYF	TGCAGCGTTGACGGGACAGCCCAAGAGACCCAGTACTTC
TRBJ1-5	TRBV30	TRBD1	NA	CAWTRQGGEPQHF	TGTGCCTGGACCAGGCAGGGGGGAGAGCCCCAGCATTTT
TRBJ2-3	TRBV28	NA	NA	CASRDSSTDTQYF	TGTGCCAGCAGGGACTCAAGCACAGATACGCAGTATTTT
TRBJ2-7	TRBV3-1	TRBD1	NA	CASSQSGQLSYEQYF	TGTGCCAGCAGCCAATCGGGACAGCTGTCCTACGAGCAGTACTTC
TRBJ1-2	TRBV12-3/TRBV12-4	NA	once	CASSFGGNGYTF	TGTGCCAGCAGTTTTGGGGGGAATGGCTACACCTTC
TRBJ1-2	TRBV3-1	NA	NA	CASSLSLPMGGWYGYTF	TGTGCCAGCAGCCTAAGCCTCCCCATGGGGGGCTGGTATGGCTACACCTTC
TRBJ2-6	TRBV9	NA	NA	CASSTSFHPVAGTAGANVLTF	TGTGCCAGCAGCACAAGTTTCCATCCGGTAGCGGGGACAGCTGGGGCCAACGTCCTGACTTTC
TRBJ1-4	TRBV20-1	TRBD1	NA	CSARPGQSNEKLFF	TGCAGTGCTAGACCGGGACAGTCTAATGAAAAACTGTTTTTT
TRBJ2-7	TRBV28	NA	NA	CASSLLRLEQYF	TGTGCCAGCAGTCTGTTACGCCTCGAGCAGTACTTC
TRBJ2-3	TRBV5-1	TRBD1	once	CASSSGQGETDTQYF	TGCGCCAGCAGCAGCGGACAGGGAGAAACAGATACGCAGTATTTT
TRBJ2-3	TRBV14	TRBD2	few	CASSQELAGTDTQYF	TGTGCCAGCAGCCAAGAACTAGCGGGCACAGATACGCAGTATTTT
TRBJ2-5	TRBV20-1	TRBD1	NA	CSARDRDKETQYF	TGCAGTGCTAGGGACAGGGACAAAGAGACCCAGTACTTC
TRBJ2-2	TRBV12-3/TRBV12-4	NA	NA	CASIARAYTGELFF	TGTGCCAGCATTGCCAGGGCCTACACCGGGGAGCTGTTTTTT
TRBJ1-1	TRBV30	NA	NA	CAWSASMNTEAFF	TGTGCCTGGAGTGCCTCCATGAACACTGAAGCTTTCTTT
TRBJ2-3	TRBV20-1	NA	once	CSASTDGTDTQYF	TGCAGTGCTAGCACGGACGGCACAGATACGCAGTATTTT
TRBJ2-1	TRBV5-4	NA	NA	CASSKTEDNEQFF	TGTGCCAGCAGCAAGACAGAAGACAATGAGCAGTTCTTC
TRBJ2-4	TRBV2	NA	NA	CASSELEGDIQYF	TGTGCCAGCAGTGAACTAGAGGGAGACATTCAGTACTTC
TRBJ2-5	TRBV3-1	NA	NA	CASSQGSRREKTQYF	TGTGCCAGCAGCCAAGGATCCCGAAGGGAAAAGACCCAGTACTTC